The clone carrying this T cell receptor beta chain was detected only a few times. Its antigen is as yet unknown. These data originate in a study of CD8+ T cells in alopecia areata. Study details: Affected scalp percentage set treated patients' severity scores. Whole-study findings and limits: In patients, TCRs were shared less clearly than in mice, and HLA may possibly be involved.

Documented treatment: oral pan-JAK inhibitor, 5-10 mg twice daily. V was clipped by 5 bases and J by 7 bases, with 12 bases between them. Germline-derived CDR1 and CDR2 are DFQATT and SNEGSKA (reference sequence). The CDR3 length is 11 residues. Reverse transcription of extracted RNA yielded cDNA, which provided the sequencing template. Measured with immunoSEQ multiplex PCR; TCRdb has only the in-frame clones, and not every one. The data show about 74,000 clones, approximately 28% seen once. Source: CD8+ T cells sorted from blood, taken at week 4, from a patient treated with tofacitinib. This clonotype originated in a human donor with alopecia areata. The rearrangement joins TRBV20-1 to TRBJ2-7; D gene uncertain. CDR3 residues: CSARPLREQYF. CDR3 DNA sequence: TGCAGTGCTCGGCCCCTGCGAGAGCAGTACTTC.